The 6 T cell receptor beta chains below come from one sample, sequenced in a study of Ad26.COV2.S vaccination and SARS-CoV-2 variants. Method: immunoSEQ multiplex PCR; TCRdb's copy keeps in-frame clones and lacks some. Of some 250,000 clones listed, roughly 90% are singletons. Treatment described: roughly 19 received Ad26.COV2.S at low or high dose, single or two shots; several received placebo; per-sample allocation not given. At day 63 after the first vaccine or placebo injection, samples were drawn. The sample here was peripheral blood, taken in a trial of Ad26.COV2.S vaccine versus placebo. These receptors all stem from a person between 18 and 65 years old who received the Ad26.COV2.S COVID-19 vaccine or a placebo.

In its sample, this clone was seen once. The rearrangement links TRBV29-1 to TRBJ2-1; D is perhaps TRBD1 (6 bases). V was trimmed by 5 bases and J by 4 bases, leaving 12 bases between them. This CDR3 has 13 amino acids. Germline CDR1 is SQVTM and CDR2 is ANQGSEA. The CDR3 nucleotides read TGCAGCGTTCCAAGGACAGCTTACAATGAGCAGTTCTTC. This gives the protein CSVPRTAYNEQFF.

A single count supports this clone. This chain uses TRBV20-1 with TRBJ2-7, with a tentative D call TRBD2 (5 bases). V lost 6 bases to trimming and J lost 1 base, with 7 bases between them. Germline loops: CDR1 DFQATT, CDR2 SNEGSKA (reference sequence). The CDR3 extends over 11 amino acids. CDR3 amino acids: CSAEGSYEQYF. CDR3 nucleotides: TGCAGTGCAGAGGGTTCCTACGAGCAGTACTTC.

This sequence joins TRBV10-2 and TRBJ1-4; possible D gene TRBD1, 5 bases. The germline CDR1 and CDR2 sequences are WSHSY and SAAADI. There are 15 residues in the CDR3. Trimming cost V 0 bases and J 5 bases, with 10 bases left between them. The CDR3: CASSESGTSNEKLFF. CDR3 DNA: TGCGCCAGCAGTGAGTCAGGGACGTCAAATGAAAAACTGTTTTTT.

The CDR3 DNA reads as TGTGCCAGCAGCTTAGAGGGTGTTGGGGCCACAGATACGCAGTATTTT. Translating it yields CASSLEGVGATDTQYF. The chain is built from TRBV7-9 and TRBJ2-3; possibly TRBD1 for D (5 bases). CDR3 length: 16 amino acids. CDR1 is SEHNR, CDR2 FQNEAQ, per germline (reference sequence). Trimming removed 1 base at V and 2 bases at J, with 13 bases between.

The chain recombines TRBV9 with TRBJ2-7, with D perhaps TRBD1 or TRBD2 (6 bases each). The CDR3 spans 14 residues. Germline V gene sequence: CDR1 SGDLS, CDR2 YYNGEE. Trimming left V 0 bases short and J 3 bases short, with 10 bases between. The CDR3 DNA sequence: TGTGCCAGCAGCGTAGGAGGAGGGGGCTACGAGCAGTACTTC. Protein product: CASSVGGGGYEQYF.

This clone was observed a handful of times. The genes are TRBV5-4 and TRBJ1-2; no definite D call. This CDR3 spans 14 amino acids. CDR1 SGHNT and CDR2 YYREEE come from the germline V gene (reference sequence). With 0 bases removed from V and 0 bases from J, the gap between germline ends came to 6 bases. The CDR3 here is CASSLGGANYGYTF. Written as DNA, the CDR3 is TGTGCCAGCAGCTTGGGAGGAGCTAACTATGGCTACACCTTC. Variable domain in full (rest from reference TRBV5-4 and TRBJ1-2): ETGVTQSPTHLIKTRGQQVTLRCSSQSGHNTVSWYQQALGQGPQFIFQYYREEENGRGNFPPRFSGLQFPNYSSELNVNALELDDSALYLCASSLGGANYGYTFGSGTRLTVV.